Presented here are 10 T cell receptor beta chains from one specimen sequenced in a study of blood T cell repertoires in COVID-19. The protocol was immunoSEQ multiplex PCR, while the TCRdb copy is restricted to in-frame clones and leaves out a portion. The sample comprises 120,000 to 150,000 clones, about 87% of which are singletons, and roughly 9.6% rests with the top ten. Material for sequencing was peripheral blood. Every receptor here comes from a woman of 80 years or more with acute or convalescent COVID-19.

V usage is TRBV7-9 and J usage is TRBJ1-2; 8 nucleotides align to TRBD1. Per germline, CDR1 SEHNR and CDR2 FQNEAQ (reference sequence). The CDR3 length is 14 residues. V lost 2 bases to trimming and J lost 6 bases; unmatched junction nucleotides: 5. The CDR3 spells CASSLYNRGDGYTF. The DNA of the CDR3 is TGTGCCAGCAGCTTATACAACAGGGGGGATGGCTACACCTTC. Full variable domain (missing parts from reference TRBV7-9 and TRBJ1-2): DTGVSQNPRHKITKRGQNVTFRCDPISEHNRLYWYRQTLGQGPEFLTYFQNEAQLEKSRLLSDRFSAERPKGSFSTLEIQRTEQGDSAMYLCASSLYNRGDGYTFGSGTRLTVV.

The rearrangement links TRBV12-5 to TRBJ1-1; TRBD1 aligns across 8 bases. Germline CDR1 and CDR2: LGHNT and FRNRAP. CDR3 length equals 14 residues. Trimming removed 3 bases from V and 1 base from J; junction bases left unmatched: 1. The CDR3 loop reads CASGFGTGNTEAFF. CDR3 coding DNA: TGTGCTAGTGGTTTTGGGACAGGGAACACTGAAGCTTTCTTT.

In its sample, this clone was seen a few times. This chain uses TRBV2 with TRBJ2-1; D is perhaps TRBD2 (5 bases). Germline lookup yields CDR1 SNHLY and CDR2 FYNNEI. This CDR3 is built from 16 residues. Trimming took 0 bases from V and 0 from J, leaving 9 bases between them. CDR3 DNA sequence: TGTGCCAGCAGTGAAGCGGACTGGAGCTCCTACAATGAGCAGTTCTTC. The encoded protein is CASSEADWSSYNEQFF.

The chain combines TRBV5-1 with TRBJ2-5; D possibly corresponds to TRBD2 (6 bases). The V end was cut by 2 bases, the J end by 4 bases, with 12 bases between. Germline V gene sequence: CDR1 SGHRS, CDR2 YFSETQ. The CDR3 sequence is 14 residues long. The CDR3 loop reads CASSFGSGRETQYF. The DNA of the CDR3 is TGCGCCAGCAGCTTTGGTAGCGGCCGAGAGACCCAGTACTTC.

The chain carries TRBV5-4 and TRBJ2-3; 8 positions agree with TRBD1. Germline V gives CDR1 SGHNT, CDR2 YYREEE (reference sequence). The CDR3 loop spans 16 amino acids. Trimming at V came to 2 bases and at J to 4 bases, leaving 9 bases not matched to a gene. For the CDR3, the DNA is TGTGCCAGCAGCTTCGGCCCGGCAGGGGGCCCAGATACGCAGTATTTT. Protein sequence: CASSFGPAGGPDTQYF.

The chain couples TRBV12-3 or TRBV12-4 to TRBJ1-2; possibly TRBD1 for D (6 bases). Trimming removed 7 bases from V and 4 bases from J, with 13 bases in between. The CDR3 sequence is 13 residues long. CDR3 in DNA: TGTGCCAGCACCCGGCAGGGGTTCTATGGCTACACCTTC. It translates to CASTRQGFYGYTF.

The genes are TRBV28 and TRBJ1-6, with D tentatively TRBD1 (6 bases). V was shortened by 5 bases and J by 7 bases, with 15 bases between the two germline ends. The CDR3 runs to 15 residues. Germline V lookup: CDR1 MDHEN, CDR2 SYDVKM. The DNA of the CDR3 is TGTGCCAGCAGTCCCGGCCCAGGGGAAAATTCACCCCTCCACTTT. Translated: CASSPGPGENSPLHF. The full variable domain, completed using reference TRBV28 and TRBJ1-6, is DVKVTQSSRYLVKRTGEKVFLECVQDMDHENMFWYRQDPGLGLRLIYFSYDVKMKEKGDIPEGYSVSREKKERFSLILESASTNQTSMYLCASSPGPGENSPLHFGNGTRLTVT.

This rearrangement joins TRBV5-4 to TRBJ2-5; 7 bases align to TRBD2. The CDR3 has 14 residues. Trimming cost V 5 bases and J 9 bases; bases outside gene matches: 13. Germline CDR1 SGHNT, CDR2 YYREEE (reference sequence). CDR3 coding DNA: TGTGCCAGCAGGCGGACTAGGGAATGGGAGGCCCAGTACTTC. Its translation is CASRRTREWEAQYF.

The CDR3 nucleotides read TGTGCCAGTAGTACGCGGGACAGGGTTAATCAGCCCCAGCATTTT. Translation: CASSTRDRVNQPQHF. This chain links TRBV19 with TRBJ1-5, with 9 positions matching TRBD1. Germline CDR1 LNHDA, CDR2 SQIVND (reference sequence). The CDR3 totals 15 residues. J was trimmed by 4 bases and V by 4 bases; bases with no gene match: 5.

This sequence joins TRBV6-5 and TRBJ1-1; D unclear. The CDR3 is 16 amino acids. Trimming pared 0 bases from V and 0 bases from J, leaving 11 bases between. The germline CDR1 and CDR2 sequences are MNHEY and SVGAGI. CDR3 sequence reads: CASSYSRSRMNTEAFF. CDR3 sequence (DNA): TGTGCCAGCAGTTACTCGAGGAGCAGAATGAACACTGAAGCTTTCTTT.